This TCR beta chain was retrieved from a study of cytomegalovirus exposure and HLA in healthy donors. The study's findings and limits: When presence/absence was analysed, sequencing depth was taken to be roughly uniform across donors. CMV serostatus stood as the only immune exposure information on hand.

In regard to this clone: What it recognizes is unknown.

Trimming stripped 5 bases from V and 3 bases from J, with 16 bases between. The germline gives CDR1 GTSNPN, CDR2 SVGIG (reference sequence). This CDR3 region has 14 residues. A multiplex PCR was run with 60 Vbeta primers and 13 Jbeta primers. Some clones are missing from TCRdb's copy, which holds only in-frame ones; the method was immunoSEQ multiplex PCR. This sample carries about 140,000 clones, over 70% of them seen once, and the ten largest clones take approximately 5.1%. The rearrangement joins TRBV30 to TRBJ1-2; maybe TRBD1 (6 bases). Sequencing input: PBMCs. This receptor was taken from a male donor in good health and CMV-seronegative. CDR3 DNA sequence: TGTGCCTGGGACTTCACAGGGTTGGACTATGGCTACACCTTC. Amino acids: CAWDFTGLDYGYTF.